This paragraph reports one T cell receptor beta chain. The ends were cut back, 4 bases at V and 0 bases at J, with 13 bases in the middle. The CDR3 loop spans 16 amino acids. In germline, CDR1 is SGHRS, CDR2 YFSETQ. The record originates from a study of T cells in localized non-small cell lung cancer. Using immunoSEQ multiplex PCR, the repertoire was profiled, and TCRdb retains in-frame clones only, with some absent. Here the sample spans about 40,000 clones, 75% to 90% being singletons. The receptor comes from a man between 40 and 69 years old with stage I lung adenocarcinoma. This specimen consisted of peripheral blood, obtained before any cancer treatment. The chain links TRBV5-1 to TRBJ2-2; D gene uncertain. As DNA, the CDR3 is TGCGCCAGCAGCCACCCGGACGGAGCGAACACCGGGGAGCTGTTTTTT. Its translation: CASSHPDGANTGELFF.